Below, 27 T cell receptor beta chains from the same sample are listed, as sequenced in a study of blood T cells in healthy people across ages. Together with a sample-barcoded 5' primer, a J-beta primer mix was included in a second PCR lasting about 7 to 11 cycles. MiXCR was run by TCRdb on the 5' RACE reads, yielding one entry per CDR3 protein. The sample has some 1.7 million distinct CDR3 sequences, roughly 28% seen once. Sequenced material: blood. The receptors stem from a woman aged 30 to 39 in good health.

The gene calls are TRBV18 and TRBJ1-2, with 10 nucleotides matching TRBD1. The junction had 14 bases not matched to a gene; V was cut back by 3 bases and J by 4 bases. The CDR3 covers 18 residues. From germline, CDR1 is KGHSH and CDR2 LQKENI. CDR3 loop: CASSPLSGHGTGAYGYTF. The CDR3 DNA reads TGTGCCAGCTCACCTCTGTCGGGACACGGGACAGGGGCCTATGGCTACACCTTC.

This clonotype was seen only a few times. The chain couples TRBV3-1 to TRBJ1-5; D gene ambiguous. Germline V CDR1 and CDR2: LGHDT, YNNKEL (reference sequence). The V end lost 1 base, the J end lost 0 bases, and 7 bases lay between the germline ends. The CDR3 is 15 residues long. The CDR3 region is CASSQGHYSNQPQHF. DNA for the CDR3: TGTGCCAGCAGCCAAGGACATTATAGCAATCAGCCCCAGCATTTT.

The DNA for the CDR3 is TGTGCCAGCAGTTACCCGCCCCGGGCTTTCTTT. Amino acids: CASSYPPRAFF. V usage is TRBV6-5 and J usage is TRBJ1-1, with D unclear. Trimming cost V 2 bases and J 11 bases, with 9 bases left between them. Germline V gene lookup returns CDR1 MNHEY and CDR2 SVGAGI. The CDR3 extends over 11 amino acids.

The chain has TRBV9 and TRBJ2-1; D assignment may be TRBD1 or TRBD2 (5 bases each). The length of the CDR3 is 14 residues. Germline assignment: CDR1 SGDLS and CDR2 YYNGEE. V lost 0 bases and J 10 bases, leaving 14 bases between the germline ends. The CDR3 coding sequence is TGTGCCAGCAGCGTAGTGGGGACCCCCTCCGAGCAGTTCTTC. This sequence encodes CASSVVGTPSEQFF.

This clonotype occurred many times. In DNA form, the CDR3 reads TGCAGCGTTCGGCTTGACTCCTACGAGCAGTACTTC. Translated, it gives CSVRLDSYEQYF. The chain joins TRBV29-1 to TRBJ2-7; D is uncertain. Germline values: CDR1 SQVTM, CDR2 ANQGSEA. The CDR3 has 12 residues. V was pared by 5 bases and J by 0 bases, with 8 bases between.

This clonotype was counted many times. The genes are TRBV12-3 or TRBV12-4 and TRBJ2-7; D remains ambiguous. There are 16 residues in the CDR3. With 7 bases removed from V and 3 bases from J, the gap between germline ends came to 22 bases. The CDR3 nucleotides are TGTGCCAGCAATTTTACCGTGGCAGGCTTTCACTACGAGCAGTACTTC. It yields the protein CASNFTVAGFHYEQYF.

This clonotype appeared many times. V is TRBV25-1 and J is TRBJ2-5, with 12 bases identical to TRBD2. After removal of 2 bases from V and 5 bases from J, the junction contained 3 bases not matched to a gene. The V gene's germline CDR1 is MGHDK and CDR2 SYGVNS. The length of the CDR3 is 15 residues. For the CDR3, the DNA is TGTGCCAGCAGTGAAAGACTAGCGGGGGTTGAGACCCAGTACTTC. It codes for CASSERLAGVETQYF.

There are a few counts of this clonotype. The chain has TRBV7-6 and TRBJ2-3; D is ambiguous. Germline loops: CDR1 SGHVS, CDR2 FNYEAQ. This CDR3 comprises 13 residues. Trimming left V 5 bases short and J 1 base short, with 7 bases between. CDR3 bases: TGTGCCAGCAGCGAGGACCGCACAGATACGCAGTATTTT. This codes for CASSEDRTDTQYF.

This clonotype came up a few times. The CDR3 nucleotides read TGTGCCAGCAGAGGGGGGGCAAGCAATCAGCCCCAGCATTTT. Protein product: CASRGGASNQPQHF. V and J are TRBV6-1 and TRBJ1-5; D is possibly TRBD1 (6 bases). The CDR3 runs to 14 residues. V gave up 6 bases and J gave up 1 base, with 10 bases separating them. From germline, CDR1 is MNHNS and CDR2 SASEGT.

In its sample, this clonotype was seen a few times. The genes are TRBV7-2 and TRBJ2-5; tentative D call: TRBD2 (6 bases). Germline V lookup: CDR1 SGHTA, CDR2 FQGNSA. This CDR3 contains 16 residues. With 1 base removed from V and 11 bases from J, the gap between germline ends came to 23 bases. The CDR3 nucleotides are TGTGCCAGCAGCTTAGAGATTGCGGGACGGGCTCGGGAGCAGTACTTC. Encoded protein: CASSLEIAGRAREQYF.

This clonotype was seen just once. This chain uses TRBV7-2 with TRBJ1-1; D is perhaps TRBD1 (6 bases). Germline loops: CDR1 SGHTA, CDR2 FQGNSA. V shed 9 bases and J shed 4 bases, with 21 bases lying between them. This CDR3 is built from 15 residues. The CDR3 sequence is CASSPPQGFGTEAFF. In nucleotides, the CDR3 is TGTGCCAGTAGCCCCCCCCAGGGGTTTGGCACTGAAGCTTTCTTT.

This rearrangement joins TRBV14 to TRBJ2-7, with 9 bases fitting TRBD1. The CDR3 runs 15 residues. From germline, CDR1 is SGHDN and CDR2 FVKESK. V trimming: 3 bases; J trimming: 7 bases; junction bases outside the gene matches: 10. The chain's CDR3 is CASSHKLQGAREQYF. CDR3 DNA: TGTGCCAGCAGCCACAAACTACAGGGGGCGCGGGAGCAGTACTTC.

V and J are TRBV28 and TRBJ2-7, with D maybe TRBD2 (5 bases). The CDR3 spans 14 residues. Germline lookup yields CDR1 MDHEN and CDR2 SYDVKM. Trimming took 5 bases from V and 6 from J, leaving 17 bases between them. Written as DNA, the CDR3 is TGTGCCAGCAGTCCGCCTCGGGGTCGGACCGAGCAGTACTTC. Encoded protein: CASSPPRGRTEQYF. Together with reference TRBV28 and TRBJ2-7, the CDR3 gives the full variable domain: DVKVTQSSRYLVKRTGEKVFLECVQDMDHENMFWYRQDPGLGLRLIYFSYDVKMKEKGDIPEGYSVSREKKERFSLILESASTNQTSMYLCASSPPRGRTEQYFGPGTRLTVT.

This clonotype was counted between two and nine times. The J gene is TRBJ2-1, the V gene TRBV7-9; 8 nucleotides line up with TRBD1. V gave up 7 bases and J gave up 4 bases; unmatched junction bases: 9. Germline V gene lookup returns CDR1 SEHNR and CDR2 FQNEAQ (reference sequence). The CDR3 has 15 residues. In DNA, the CDR3 is TGTGCCAGCAACTCAACAGGGGGGACATACAATGAGCAGTTCTTC. The encoded protein is CASNSTGGTYNEQFF.

The V and J genes are TRBV6-2 or TRBV6-3 and TRBJ1-2; 10 nucleotides match TRBD1. Germline V lookup: CDR1 MNHEY, CDR2 SVGEGT. The CDR3 loop spans 15 amino acids. J gave up 7 bases and V 7 bases, and 12 bases lay outside the gene matches. CDR3 bases: TGTGCCAGCATGCAAACCGGGACAGGGGTCGGTGGCTACACCTTC. The encoded protein is CASMQTGTGVGGYTF.

CDR3 nucleotide sequence: TGTGCCAGCAGCTTGGCGGCGGAGGCTCATGGCTACACCTTC. It encodes CASSLAAEAHGYTF. The V gene is TRBV5-6, the J gene TRBJ1-2, with no clear D. CDR1 SGHDT and CDR2 YYEEEE come from the germline V gene. V was clipped by 0 bases and J by 6 bases, with 12 bases between them. The CDR3 extends over 14 amino acids.

This clonotype turned up a few times. The CDR3 here is CASRTGGPDTQYF. In DNA form, the CDR3 reads TGTGCCAGCAGGACGGGGGGCCCAGATACGCAGTATTTT. V is TRBV6-1 and J is TRBJ2-3; D possibly corresponds to TRBD2 (7 bases). The length of the CDR3 is 13 residues. Trimming stripped 6 bases from V and 4 bases from J, with 11 bases between. The germline V gene has CDR1 MNHNS and CDR2 SASEGT.

This clonotype turned up a few times. The chain has TRBV30 and TRBJ1-1; possible D gene TRBD1, 6 bases. The CDR3 has 14 amino acids. CDR1 and CDR2 from the germline V gene are GTSNPN and SVGIG (reference sequence). V was clipped by 2 bases and J by 1 base, with 11 bases between them. CDR3 in amino acids: CAWSSGVGNTEAFF. CDR3 DNA sequence: TGTGCCTGGAGTTCAGGGGTCGGGAACACTGAAGCTTTCTTT.

This clonotype was recorded many times. CDR3 sequence (DNA): TGTGCCAGCAGTGAATTGCGGGCAGAGCAGTACTTC. Translated, it gives CASSELRAEQYF. The chain joins TRBV5-5 to TRBJ2-7, with D possibly matching TRBD2 (5 bases). V was pared by 5 bases and J by 7 bases, with 13 bases between. Germline V gene data show CDR1 as SGHKS and CDR2 as YYEKEE (reference sequence). This CDR3 spans 12 amino acids. Complete variable domain (other parts from reference TRBV5-5 and TRBJ2-7): DAGVTQSPTHLIKTRGQQVTLRCSPISGHKSVSWYQQVLGQGPQFIFQYYEKEERGRGNFPDRFSARQFPNYSSELNVNALLLGDSALYLCASSELRAEQYFGPGTRLTVT.

The chain recombines TRBV6-5 with TRBJ2-3, with D maybe TRBD1 (6 bases). V lost 4 bases and J lost 6, with 20 bases in between. Germline loops: CDR1 MNHEY, CDR2 SVGAGI. CDR3 length: 16 residues. The CDR3 sequence is CASSWGPPGRMDTQYF. For the CDR3, the DNA is TGTGCCAGCAGTTGGGGGCCCCCCGGCCGTATGGATACGCAGTATTTT.

V usage is TRBV5-5 and J usage is TRBJ1-1; D is possibly TRBD1 (5 bases). V dropped 1 base and J dropped 8 bases, with 18 bases sitting between them. The CDR3 contains 15 residues. CDR1 and CDR2 (germline): SGHKS, YYEKEE (reference sequence). Written as DNA, the CDR3 is TGTGCCAGCAGCTTGTTCAAGGCCGCCGGGGGGGAAGCTTTCTTT. Protein sequence: CASSLFKAAGGEAFF.

This chain connects TRBV20-1 to TRBJ2-1, with D uncertain. Deletions cut 0 bases from V and 8 bases from J, with 11 bases between. CDR1 DFQATT and CDR2 SNEGSKA come from the germline V gene (reference sequence). This CDR3 region has 13 residues. The chain's CDR3 is CSARDRIDYEQFF. CDR3 DNA sequence: TGCAGTGCTAGAGATCGGATAGATTATGAGCAGTTCTTC.

The CDR3 sequence: CASSYSNKNTEAFF. The CDR3 DNA reads as TGTGCCAGCAGTTACTCAAATAAGAACACTGAAGCTTTCTTT. The chain couples TRBV6-6 to TRBJ1-1; D is unresolved. The CDR3 sequence is 14 residues long. Germline V CDR1 and CDR2: MNHNY, SVGAGI (reference sequence). V dropped 0 bases and J dropped 1 base, with 6 bases sitting between them.

This clonotype has a handful of counts. J is TRBJ1-1 and V is TRBV20-1; a weak D match, TRBD1 (5 bases). The CDR3 has 14 amino acids. Germline assignment: CDR1 DFQATT and CDR2 SNEGSKA (reference sequence). The CDR3 sequence: CTASGTGTNTEAFF. The CDR3 coding sequence is TGCACAGCCTCCGGGACGGGAACGAACACTGAAGCTTTCTTT.

This chain connects TRBV12-3 or TRBV12-4 to TRBJ1-5, with unresolved D. The CDR3 contains 18 residues. V was clipped by 4 bases and J by 0 bases, with 19 bases between them. The CDR3 here is CASSSLGLEIDSNQPQHF. The CDR3 DNA reads TGTGCCAGCAGTTCCCTTGGATTGGAGATTGATAGCAATCAGCCCCAGCATTTT.

This chain links TRBV12-3 or TRBV12-4 with TRBJ1-2, with 8 bases matching TRBD1. The CDR3 has 14 residues. Trimming at V came to 0 bases and at J to 7 bases, leaving 4 bases not matched to a gene. In DNA form, the CDR3 reads TGTGCCAGCAGTTTAGCGCTTACAGGGGGTGGCTACACCTTC. Translation: CASSLALTGGGYTF.

As to this clonotype: This sequence may be a read error, since a much larger clone differs from it by one base. The chain is built from TRBV28 and TRBJ2-7; 7 bases fit TRBD2. CDR1 and CDR2 from the germline V gene are MDHEN and SYDVKM. The length of the CDR3 is 15 residues. CDR3 in DNA: TGTGTCAGCAGCCTCCGACTAGCTGAGGGGTACGAGCAGTACTTC. Translating it yields CVSSLRLAEGYEQYF. Full variable domain (outside the CDR3, taken from reference TRBV28 and TRBJ2-7): DVKVTQSSRYLVKRTGEKVFLECVQDMDHENMFWYRQDPGLGLRLIYFSYDVKMKEKGDIPEGYSVSREKKERFSLILESASTNQTSMYLCVSSLRLAEGYEQYFGPGTRLTVT.